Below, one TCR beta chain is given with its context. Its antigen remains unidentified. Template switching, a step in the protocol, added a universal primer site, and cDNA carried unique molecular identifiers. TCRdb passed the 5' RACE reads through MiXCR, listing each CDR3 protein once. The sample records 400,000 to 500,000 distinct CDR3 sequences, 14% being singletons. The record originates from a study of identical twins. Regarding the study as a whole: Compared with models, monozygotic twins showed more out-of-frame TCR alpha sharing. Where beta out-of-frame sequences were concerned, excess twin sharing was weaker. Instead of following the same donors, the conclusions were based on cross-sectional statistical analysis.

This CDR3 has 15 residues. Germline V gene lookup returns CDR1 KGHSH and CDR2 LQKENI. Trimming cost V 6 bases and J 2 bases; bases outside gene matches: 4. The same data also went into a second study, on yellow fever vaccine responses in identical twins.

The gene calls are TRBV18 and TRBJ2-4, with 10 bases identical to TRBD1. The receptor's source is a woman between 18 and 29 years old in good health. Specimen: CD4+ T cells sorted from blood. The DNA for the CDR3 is TGTGCCAGCTCCGGGGACAGGGGTACCAAAAACATTCAGTACTTC. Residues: CASSGDRGTKNIQYF. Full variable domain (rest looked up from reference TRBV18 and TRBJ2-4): NAGVMQNPRHLVRRRGQEARLRCSPMKGHSHVYWYRQLPEEGLKFMVYLQKENIIDESGMPKERFSAEFPKEGPSILRIQQVVRGDSAAYFCASSGDRGTKNIQYFGAGTRLSVL.